The sequence of this T cell receptor (beta chain) was determined in a study of PD-L1 blockade in urothelial cancer. On the study more broadly: Blood was tested 3 weeks (second dose) and 6 weeks into treatment. Blood samples contained a median about 150,000 T cells.

Only in-frame clones appear in the TCRdb table, and some are missing; sequencing was by immunoSEQ multiplex PCR. The data contain 75,000 to 90,000 clones, roughly 80% of them singletons. Study-level findings and limits: Tumor-associated clones in the blood of durable-benefit patients grew more at 3 weeks.

This CDR3 is built from 14 residues. Germline CDR1 is SGHTA and CDR2 is FQGNSA. The ends were cut back, 3 bases at V and 0 bases at J, with 9 bases in the middle. This clone was recorded only once. Its antigen is currently unknown. This specimen was PBMCs, taken around atezolizumab (anti-PD-L1) treatment. The genes are TRBV7-2 and TRBJ2-7; maybe TRBD2 (5 bases). This receptor was taken from a man between 65 and 85 years old with urothelial cancer. CDR3 DNA: TGTGCCAGCAGCTTTCATGCGGGCTCCTACGAGCAGTACTTC. It translates to CASSFHAGSYEQYF. Full variable domain (outside the CDR3, taken from reference TRBV7-2 and TRBJ2-7): GAGVSQSPSNKVTEKGKDVELRCDPISGHTALYWYRQSLGQGLEFLIYFQGNSAPDKSGLPSDRFSAERTGGSVSTLTIQRTQQEDSAVYLCASSFHAGSYEQYFGPGTRLTVT.